The clone carrying this T cell receptor (beta chain) was recorded only once. The identical CDR3 is also encoded by other nucleotide sequences in the sample. Looked up from germline, CDR1 is SGHDT and CDR2 is YYEEEE. Trimming took off 0 bases at V and 3 bases at J, with 9 bases between the two ends. The CDR3 is 15 residues long. The protocol was immunoSEQ multiplex PCR, while the TCRdb copy is restricted to in-frame clones and leaves out a portion. The top ten hold approximately 0.13% of the sample, which has 2 million to 2.5 million clones, more than 90% seen once. This record belongs to a study of shared clonotypes between healthy human individuals. Participating donors were healthy, HIV-negative adults free of recent acute infections or vaccinations. Naive CD4+ cells were CD45RA-selected; the remaining cells were memory.

What was sequenced was naive CD4+ T cells sorted from blood. Subset defined: CD45RA+ positively selected. This chain connects TRBV5-6 to TRBJ2-2; D is unresolved. The receptor was derived from a man aged 18 to 30 in good health. CDR3 sequence: CASSLDRGDTGELFF. CDR3 bases: TGTGCCAGCAGCTTGGATCGTGGGGACACCGGGGAGCTGTTTTTT.